This entry describes one T cell receptor (beta chain). The germline V gene encodes CDR1 SEHNR and CDR2 FQNEAQ (reference sequence). Trimming removed 3 bases at V and 1 base at J, with 15 bases between. The CDR3 has 16 amino acids. The record originates from a study of blood T cell repertoires in COVID-19. Study overall: The study drew acute and convalescent COVID-19 samples from the United States, Italy and Spain. From T cells, B-cell-depleted T cells, or PBMCs came the material, which was cDNA or gDNA.

Libraries were prepared by immunoSEQ multiplex PCR; TCRdb keeps only in-frame clonotypes and omits some of them. The repertoire holds approximately 260,000 clones, with over 80% as singletons. V usage is TRBV7-9 and J usage is TRBJ1-1; D may be TRBD1 (5 bases). This clonotype was obtained from a man aged 55 to 69 who had recovered from COVID-19. Specimen: peripheral blood. CDR3 loop: CASSLSGGGRNTEAFF. The DNA for the CDR3 is TGTGCCAGCAGCTTGTCCGGTGGGGGGAGGAACACTGAAGCTTTCTTT.